This TCR beta chain was sequenced during a study of blood T cell repertoires in COVID-19 (TCRdb year 2020). About the study as a whole: Samples covering the acute and convalescent phases of COVID-19 were provided by collaborators in the United States, Italy and Spain. The material from the prospective study consisted of cDNA or gDNA derived from T cells, B-cell-depleted T cells, or PBMCs. The repertoires were made available in a free public database intended to serve as a resource for research on the immune response to SARS-CoV-2. The sample metadata nearly always contained a de-identified subject ID, COVID-19 status, age in years and sex. Deeply sampled blood TCRbeta repertoires from subjects exposed to, actively infected with, or recovered from COVID-19 were included in the dataset. Samples were obtained from the ongoing ImmuneRACE study (first 160 participants) and from 1,254 subjects provided by 6 global collaborators. Where available, HLA class I and class II types were obtained from metadata supplied by the sample provider rather than from assay-based typing.

The paper's findings and limits, for the study overall: The amount of clinical and demographic metadata varied by source and participant and was provided uncurated.

According to the germline V gene, CDR1 reads SGHVS and CDR2 reads FQNEAQ. CDR3 length: 13 amino acids, cysteine to phenylalanine. Only the CDR3 portion is preserved as DNA: 39 bases, with reading frame beginning at the first base. The germline ends are 5 bases apart after V is trimmed by 1 base and J by 2 bases. Collaborating institutions collected whole blood in K2EDTA tubes following their own protocols. For TCRbeta analysis, collaborators shipped samples as frozen whole blood, isolated PBMCs, or DNA extracted from either of those sample types. The immunoSEQ Assay, a bias-controlled multiplex PCR, was used to amplify TCRbeta CDR3 regions from genomic DNA. On the authors' methods: The number of nucleated cells in each sample was estimated by amplification of reference gene primers within the assay. To quantify the absolute abundance of each unique TCRbeta CDR3 rearrangement, sequence reads were collapsed and filtered. For each sample, productive Simpson clonality was calculated as the square root of Simpson's diversity index across productive rearrangements. Not all clones reach the TCRdb copy of this immuneACCESS table, which keeps in-frame sequences only. Checked studies attribute under half of the gap to unresolved V genes and leave the rest unexplained. D and trimming come from the DNA, and the V and J calls and clone size come from that table. The sample table lists roughly 75,000 clones, roughly 80% of them with a count of one. The ten largest clones add up to over 25% of the sample.

On this clone: No cognate antigen has been identified for it. No base qualities exist here, and no much larger clone lies one base off it. Other DNA sequences from this sample encode an identical CDR3 as well.

The chain is made from TRBV7-8 and TRBJ1-1, with the D segment identity uncertain. The clonotype was recovered from a man aged 65-85 years with acute or convalescent COVID-19. What was sequenced was peripheral blood. The bases are TGTGCCAGCAGCTTAGGTCAAAACACTGAAGCTTTCTTT. This gives the protein CASSLGQNTEAFF.